This entry features one TCR beta chain sequence. This sample stems from a study of T cell changes during pregnancy in multiple sclerosis. V was clipped by 3 bases and J by 2 bases, with 20 bases between them. The germline V gene encodes CDR1 KGHSH and CDR2 LQKENI. The CDR3 is 17 residues long. Sequenced by immunoSEQ multiplex PCR; TCRdb stores in-frame clones only, minus some. The sample carries about 77,000 clones, 89% recorded once. The TCR originated in a female donor with multiple sclerosis, enrolled in a pregnancy study. The source material was peripheral blood, sampled before pregnancy. This sequence joins TRBV18 and TRBJ2-7, with a weak D call TRBD1 (6 bases). The CDR3 is CASSPLDRAGDPYEQYF. The DNA for the CDR3 is TGTGCCAGCTCACCCCTCGACCGGGCAGGGGACCCCTACGAGCAGTACTTC. Complete variable domain (other parts from reference TRBV18 and TRBJ2-7): NAGVMQNPRHLVRRRGQEARLRCSPMKGHSHVYWYRQLPEEGLKFMVYLQKENIIDESGMPKERFSAEFPKEGPSILRIQQVVRGDSAAYFCASSPLDRAGDPYEQYFGPGTRLTVT.